This T cell receptor beta chain was observed in a study of T cells in Graves' hyperthyroidism and ophthalmopathy. Across the study: Peripheral blood was acquired at first diagnosis, ahead of any therapy whatsoever.

Diagnosis relied on clinical symptoms, serum thyroxine and TRAb, thyroid ultrasound and orbital computed tomography. This clonotype was found a few times. Authors of the study amplified TCR beta CDR3 regions from RNA transcripts. Initially, a first-round RT-PCR of the TCR CDR3 employed the HTBI primer set. TCRdb itself ran the multiplex PCR reads through MiXCR, one entry per CDR3 protein. Of around 500,000 distinct CDR3 sequences in the sample, about 15% were seen once. The CDR3 is 13 residues long. Between the trimmed V and J ends, which lost 5 bases and 4 bases, there was a span of 12 bases. CDR1 is SEHNR, CDR2 FQNEAQ, per germline (reference sequence).

The chain is built from TRBV7-9 and TRBJ2-7, with a possible D match to TRBD1 (5 bases). What was sequenced was blood. This sequence originates from a woman in her twenties or thirties with Graves' ophthalmopathy. DNA for the CDR3: TGTGCCAGCAGCCCTACCCAGGGTTACGAGCAGTACTTC. It translates to CASSPTQGYEQYF.